This is a list of T cell receptor beta chains from one sample in a study of T-cell memory formation after mild COVID-19. Each CDR3 protein gets one entry after TCRdb re-called the 5' RACE reads with MiXCR. This table holds around 200,000 distinct CDR3 sequences, approximately 10% found once. Sequencing was carried out using PBMCs or a T cell subset sorted from them (not recorded which). The origin of the receptors is a young man who had mild COVID-19 (a few samples of this study predate the infection). Cell type and time point are not known. CDR3s include the opening cysteine and the closing phenylalanine or tryptophan. D genes are given only for firm matches. Expanded clones get a size class; other rows say once, few or many, or leave the size out.

>TRBD2|TRBJ2-5|-|TRBV6-6
CASSYPGGAYQETQYF
TGTGCCAGCAGTTACCCCGGGGGGGCCTACCAAGAGACCCAGTACTTC
>-|TRBJ1-5|-|TRBV7-9
CASSPRGNSNQPQHF
TGTGCCAGCAGCCCTAGGGGGAATAGCAATCAGCCCCAGCATTTT
>-|TRBJ1-1|few|TRBV5-4
CASSLEVTEAFF
TGTGCCAGCAGCTTGGAGGTCACTGAAGCTTTCTTT
>-|TRBJ1-1|few|TRBV6-6
CASRQVNTEAFF
TGTGCCAGCAGACAGGTGAACACTGAAGCTTTCTTT
>-|TRBJ1-1|few|TRBV4-3
CASSHFNIGDTEAFF
TGCGCCAGCAGCCATTTCAACATAGGGGACACTGAAGCTTTCTTT
>-|TRBJ2-7|few|TRBV7-2
CASSSGWWDEQYF
TGTGCCAGCAGTTCTGGGTGGTGGGACGAGCAGTACTTC
>-|TRBJ2-1|many|TRBV7-9
CASSHRPDSSYNEQFF
TGTGCCAGCAGTCACAGACCGGACAGCTCCTACAATGAGCAGTTCTTC
>-|TRBJ2-7|-|TRBV5-6
CASSNTGRSYEQYF
TGTGCCAGCAGCAATACAGGGAGATCCTACGAGCAGTACTTC
>-|TRBJ2-3|-|TRBV12-3/TRBV12-4
CASSFRGPDTQYF
TGTGCCAGCAGTTTTCGGGGCCCAGATACGCAGTATTTT
>TRBD2|TRBJ2-1|-|TRBV7-8
CASSLGAAGASYNEQFF
TGTGCCAGCAGCTTAGGAGCAGCGGGGGCCTCCTACAATGAGCAGTTCTTC
>TRBD1|TRBJ1-2|-|TRBV4-1
CASRQVGQGAAGYTF
TGCGCCAGCAGGCAGGTGGGCCAGGGGGCGGCCGGCTACACCTTC
>TRBD1|TRBJ2-2|few|TRBV7-2
CASSKGQGYTGELFF
TGTGCCAGCAGCAAAGGACAGGGGTACACCGGGGAGCTGTTTTTT
>-|TRBJ1-2|few|TRBV20-1
CSAHDGRNYGYTF
TGCAGTGCTCATGATGGGCGTAACTATGGCTACACCTTC
>TRBD1|TRBJ1-1|-|TRBV12-3/TRBV12-4
CASSPTGFVRTFF
TGTGCCAGCAGCCCGACAGGGTTCGTTAGAACTTTCTTT
>TRBD1|TRBJ2-7|-|TRBV12-3/TRBV12-4
CASSAETGGREQYF
TGTGCCAGCAGTGCCGAGACAGGGGGCCGCGAGCAGTACTTC
>-|TRBJ2-2|-|TRBV24-1
CATQTDPPGELFF
TGTGCCACCCAAACGGATCCCCCCGGGGAGCTGTTTTTT
>-|TRBJ2-3|-|TRBV20-1
CSAEAESTDTQYF
TGCAGTGCTGAAGCAGAGAGCACAGATACGCAGTATTTT
>TRBD1|TRBJ1-5|many|TRBV5-1
CASSLEGDRDQPQHF
TGCGCCAGCAGCTTGGAGGGGGACAGAGATCAGCCCCAGCATTTT
>-|TRBJ1-5|few|TRBV7-2
CASSLAPGLAQPQHF
TGTGCCAGCAGCTTAGCGCCGGGTTTAGCTCAGCCCCAGCATTTT
>-|TRBJ2-3|few|TRBV7-2
CASSLPRSTDTQYF
TGTGCCAGCAGCTTACCTCGGAGCACAGATACGCAGTATTTT
>-|TRBJ1-2|-|TRBV28
CASSRGMNYGYTF
TGTGCCAGCAGTCGGGGAATGAACTATGGCTACACCTTC
>-|TRBJ2-2|few|TRBV7-9
CASSRRVPGELFF
TGTGCCAGCAGCCGCAGGGTACCCGGGGAGCTGTTTTTT
>-|TRBJ1-1|-|TRBV20-1
CSASRGIDTEAFF
TGCAGTGCTAGTCGGGGTATAGACACTGAAGCTTTCTTT
>-|TRBJ2-5|many|TRBV7-8
CASSLYRETQYF
TGTGCCAGCAGCTTATACCGGGAGACCCAGTACTTC
>-|TRBJ2-5|many|TRBV3-1
CASSLGPSEETQYF
TGTGCCAGCAGTCTGGGACCGTCGGAAGAGACCCAGTACTTC
>TRBD1|TRBJ1-2|-|TRBV2
CASRTGGANYGYTF
TGTGCCAGCAGGACAGGGGGAGCGAACTATGGCTACACCTTC
>TRBD1|TRBJ1-2|few|TRBV7-2
CASSTGTGVGGYTF
TGTGCCAGCAGTACCGGGACAGGGGTTGGCGGCTACACCTTC
>-|TRBJ1-6|few|TRBV9
CASSGTGNSPLHF
TGTGCCAGCAGCGGGACGGGAAATTCACCCCTCCACTTT
>-|TRBJ2-3|many|TRBV24-1
CATSDSGSGYTDTQYF
TGTGCCACCAGTGATTCGGGGAGCGGATACACAGATACGCAGTATTTT
>TRBD1|TRBJ1-1|-|TRBV6-5
CASSRRQGRDTEAFF
TGTGCCAGCAGCCGTAGACAGGGGAGGGACACTGAAGCTTTCTTT
>TRBD2|TRBJ2-5|-|TRBV20-1
CSAWTSGGARRETQYF
TGCAGTGCCTGGACTAGCGGGGGGGCTCGGCGAGAGACCCAGTACTTC
>-|TRBJ2-5|medium-sized|TRBV11-2
CASSLDNRAREETQYF
TGTGCCAGCAGCTTAGATAATAGGGCCAGGGAAGAGACCCAGTACTTC
>-|TRBJ2-7|many|TRBV12-3/TRBV12-4
CASSPGTSYEQYF
TGTGCCAGCAGTCCCGGGACTTCCTACGAGCAGTACTTC